This entry is about one T cell receptor beta chain. What it recognizes is unknown. Between the trimmed V and J ends, which lost 6 bases and 2 bases, there was a span of 20 bases. Germline V gene sequence: CDR1 MGHRA, CDR2 YSYEKL. The CDR3 loop spans 17 amino acids. Measured with immunoSEQ multiplex PCR; TCRdb has only the in-frame clones, and not every one. The sample carries some 130,000 clones, 80% to 90% recorded once. The entry originates in a study of T cell responses to AZD1222 COVID-19 vaccine. Findings and limits, study-wide: Spike was spanned by vaccine-associated CD4 TCRs, which were dominant at 160-218 and 743-854. White British people made up most donors, females outnumbered males, and clonal diversity was possibly underestimated.

The chain employs TRBV4-1 and TRBJ1-5; D remains ambiguous. The TCR originated in an adult in good health. Sequencing used peripheral blood, obtained on day 0 of AZD1222 vaccination. The CDR3: CASRLNPLDARNQPQHF. The CDR3 DNA sequence: TGCGCCAGCAGACTCAACCCCCTGGACGCACGCAATCAGCCCCAGCATTTT.